This TCR beta chain was sequenced in a study of T cell repertoires in cytomegalovirus infection (dated by TCRdb to the late 2010s). Context from the whole study: Donor HLA type was relevant to the analysis, as public TCR beta signatures indicated carriage of CMV infection together with the matching HLA type.

As concerns this clonotype: Its antigen target is currently unknown. A read error may account for a junction end that differs from germline.

The listed sequencing device is Illumina HiSeq 1500. Clones were called with MiXCR by TCRdb after fastp trimmed the public reads at Q25, and only in-frame beta chains were retained. All rows with the same CDR3 protein become a single entry with the most common DNA and genes. Within this sample are approximately 320,000 distinct CDR3 sequences, with more than 8% of them counted one time only. The ten most abundant clones make up roughly 4.5% of the sample. Paper-wide results and their limitations: Carriers of CMV infection plus the relevant HLA type were discriminated by the cumulative frequency of public TCR beta family members in the study cohort and in an independent roughly 350-donor cohort. In the ex vivo response, HLA-C-restricted CMV-specific TCR beta clonotypes were dominant, and in two of eight donors the single most frequent clonotype came from this HLA-C-restricted group.

The CDR3 starts with the cysteine, ends with the phenylalanine, and has 14 residues. Of the read, only the CDR3 DNA is kept; its 42 bases are in frame from base 1. From a lookup of the germline V gene, CDR1 and CDR2 are SGHTA and FQGNSA. Sequenced sample: PBMCs. The sequence joins TRBV7-2 to TRBJ2-1; the D gene lacks a confident call. This sequence was found in a human donor in good health (CMV status not recorded). Some clones in this sample may be carry-over from other donors' samples. In nucleotides, the sequence is TGTGCCAGCAGCCCATCTGCCCGGTACAGTGAGCAGTTCTTC. Protein translation: CASSPSARYSEQFF.